This T cell receptor (beta chain) was recorded in a study of T cell repertoires in cytomegalovirus infection. The V end was cut by 1 base, the J end by 1 base, with 14 bases between. The CDR3 totals 17 residues. Per germline, CDR1 SQVTM and CDR2 ANQGSEA. TCRdb used MiXCR to reprocess the reads, holding one entry per CDR3 protein. The sample has around 450,000 distinct CDR3 sequences, 25% to 40% seen once. This clonotype was counted only a few times. The specimen was PBMCs. The chain uses TRBV29-1 and TRBJ2-6; D is unclear. The receptor was isolated from a human donor in good health (CMV status not recorded). Some clones in this sample may be carry-over from other donors' samples. CDR3 sequence reads: CSVEAPNRRSGANVLTF. As DNA, the CDR3 is TGCAGCGTTGAAGCCCCGAACCGAAGGTCTGGGGCCAACGTCCTGACTTTC.